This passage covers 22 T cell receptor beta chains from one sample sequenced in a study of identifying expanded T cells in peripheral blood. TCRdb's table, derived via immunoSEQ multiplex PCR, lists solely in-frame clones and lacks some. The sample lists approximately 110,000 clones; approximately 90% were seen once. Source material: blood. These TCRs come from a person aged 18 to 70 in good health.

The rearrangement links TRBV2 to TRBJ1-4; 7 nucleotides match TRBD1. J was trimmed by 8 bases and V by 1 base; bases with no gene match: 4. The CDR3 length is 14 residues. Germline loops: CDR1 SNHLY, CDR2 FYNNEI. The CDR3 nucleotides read TGTGCCAGCAGTGAAGGACAGGGACAAGAAAAACTGTTTTTT. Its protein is CASSEGQGQEKLFF.

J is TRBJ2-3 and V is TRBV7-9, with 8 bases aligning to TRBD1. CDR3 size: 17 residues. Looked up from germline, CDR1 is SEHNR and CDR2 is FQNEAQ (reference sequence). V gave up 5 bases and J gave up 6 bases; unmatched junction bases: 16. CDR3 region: CASSPEGSGGGRDTQYF. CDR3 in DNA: TGTGCCAGCAGCCCCGAGGGGTCAGGGGGCGGTAGGGATACGCAGTATTTT.

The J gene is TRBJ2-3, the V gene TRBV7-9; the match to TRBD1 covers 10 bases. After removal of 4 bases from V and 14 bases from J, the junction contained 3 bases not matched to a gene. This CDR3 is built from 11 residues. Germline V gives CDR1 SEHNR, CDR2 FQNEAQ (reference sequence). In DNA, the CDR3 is TGTGCCAGCAGCTCGACAGGGGGCATGTATTTT. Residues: CASSSTGGMYF.

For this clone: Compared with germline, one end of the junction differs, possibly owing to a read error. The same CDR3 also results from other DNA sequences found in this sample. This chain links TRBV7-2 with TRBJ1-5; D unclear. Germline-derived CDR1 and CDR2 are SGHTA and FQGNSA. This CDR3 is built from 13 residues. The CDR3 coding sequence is TGCGCCAGCAGCTTGGATAGCAATCAGCCCCAGCATTTT. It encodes CASSLDSNQPQHF.

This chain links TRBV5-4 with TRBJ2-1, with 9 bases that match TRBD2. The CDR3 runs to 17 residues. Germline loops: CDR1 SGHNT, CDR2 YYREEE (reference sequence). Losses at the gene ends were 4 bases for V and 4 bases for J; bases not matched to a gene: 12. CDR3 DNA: TGTGCCAGCAGCCCCGGCGGGAGGGGGCAGGTATACAATGAGCAGTTCTTC. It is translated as CASSPGGRGQVYNEQFF.

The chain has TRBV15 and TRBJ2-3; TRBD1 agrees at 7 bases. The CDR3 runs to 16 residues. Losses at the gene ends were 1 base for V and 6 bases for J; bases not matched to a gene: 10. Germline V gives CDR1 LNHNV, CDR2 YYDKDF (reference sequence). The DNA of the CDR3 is TGTGCCACCAGCAGAGGGGTGGGACAGCTTACGGATACGCAGTATTTT. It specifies CATSRGVGQLTDTQYF.

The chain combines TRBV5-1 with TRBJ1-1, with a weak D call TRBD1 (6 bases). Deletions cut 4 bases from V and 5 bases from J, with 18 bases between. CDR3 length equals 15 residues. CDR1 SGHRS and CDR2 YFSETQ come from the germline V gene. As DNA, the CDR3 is TGCGCCAGCAGCCGACCTCCGGGGGGCACGACTGAAGCTTTCTTT. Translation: CASSRPPGGTTEAFF. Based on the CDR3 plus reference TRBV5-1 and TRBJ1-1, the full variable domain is KAGVTQTPRYLIKTRGQQVTLSCSPISGHRSVSWYQQTPGQGLQFLFEYFSETQRNKGNFPGRFSGRQFSNSRSEMNVSTLELGDSALYLCASSRPPGGTTEAFFGQGTRLTVV.

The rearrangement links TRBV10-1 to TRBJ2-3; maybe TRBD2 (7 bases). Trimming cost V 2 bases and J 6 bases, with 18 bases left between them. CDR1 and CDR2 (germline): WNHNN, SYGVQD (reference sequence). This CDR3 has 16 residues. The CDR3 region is CASSEGVRGALDTQYF. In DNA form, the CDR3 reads TGCGCCAGCAGTGAGGGGGTCCGGGGGGCGCTTGATACGCAGTATTTT.

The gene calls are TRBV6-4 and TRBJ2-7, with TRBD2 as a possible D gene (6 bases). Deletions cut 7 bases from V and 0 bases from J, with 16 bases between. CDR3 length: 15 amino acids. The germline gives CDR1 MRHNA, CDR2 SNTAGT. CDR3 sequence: CASKHPGLTSYEQYF. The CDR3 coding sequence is TGTGCCAGCAAGCATCCGGGACTCACCTCCTACGAGCAGTACTTC.

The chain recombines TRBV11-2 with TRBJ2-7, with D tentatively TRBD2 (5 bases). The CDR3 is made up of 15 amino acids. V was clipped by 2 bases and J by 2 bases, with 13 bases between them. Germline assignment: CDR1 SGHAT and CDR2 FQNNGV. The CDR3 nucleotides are TGTGCCAGCAGCTTAAATAGCGCAGCAACCTACGAGCAGTACTTC. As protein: CASSLNSAATYEQYF. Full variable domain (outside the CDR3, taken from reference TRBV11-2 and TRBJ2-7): EAGVAQSPRYKIIEKRQSVAFWCNPISGHATLYWYQQILGQGPKLLIQFQNNGVVDDSQLPKDRFSAERLKGVDSTLKIQPAKLEDSAVYLCASSLNSAATYEQYFGPGTRLTVT.

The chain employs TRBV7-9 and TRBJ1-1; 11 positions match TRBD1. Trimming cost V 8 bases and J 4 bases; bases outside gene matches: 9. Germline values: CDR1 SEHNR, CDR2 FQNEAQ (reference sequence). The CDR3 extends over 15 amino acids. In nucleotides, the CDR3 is TGTGCCAGCGACCGGGACAGGGGGATCGGCACTGAAGCTTTCTTT. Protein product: CASDRDRGIGTEAFF.

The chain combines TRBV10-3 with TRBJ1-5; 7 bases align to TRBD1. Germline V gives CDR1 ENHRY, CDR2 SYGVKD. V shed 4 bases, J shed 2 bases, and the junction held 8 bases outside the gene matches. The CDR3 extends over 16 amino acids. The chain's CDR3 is CAISVSHGQGNQPQHF. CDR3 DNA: TGTGCCATCAGTGTAAGTCATGGACAGGGCAATCAGCCCCAGCATTTT.

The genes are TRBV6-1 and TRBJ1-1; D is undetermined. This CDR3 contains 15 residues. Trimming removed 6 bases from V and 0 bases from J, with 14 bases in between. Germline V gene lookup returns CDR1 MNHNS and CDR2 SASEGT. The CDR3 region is CASSEKSFMNTEAFF. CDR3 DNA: TGTGCCAGCAGCGAGAAATCTTTTATGAACACTGAAGCTTTCTTT.

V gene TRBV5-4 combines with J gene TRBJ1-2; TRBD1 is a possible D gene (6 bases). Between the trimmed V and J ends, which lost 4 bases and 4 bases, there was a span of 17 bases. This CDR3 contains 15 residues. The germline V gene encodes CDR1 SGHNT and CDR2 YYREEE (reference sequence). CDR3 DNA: TGTGCCAGCAGCCCTCGAACAGGGTGGGGCTATGGCTACACCTTC. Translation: CASSPRTGWGYGYTF. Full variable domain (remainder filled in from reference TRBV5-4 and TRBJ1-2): ETGVTQSPTHLIKTRGQQVTLRCSSQSGHNTVSWYQQALGQGPQFIFQYYREEENGRGNFPPRFSGLQFPNYSSELNVNALELDDSALYLCASSPRTGWGYGYTFGSGTRLTVV.

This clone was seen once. The CDR3 sequence is CASSPGSRSEQFF. CDR3 coding DNA: TGTGCCAGCAGTCCTGGGTCCCGGAGCGAGCAGTTCTTC. The chain recombines TRBV27 with TRBJ2-1; D ambiguous. Germline V gene sequence: CDR1 MNHEY, CDR2 SMNVEV (reference sequence). Between the trimmed V and J ends, which lost 5 bases and 10 bases, there was a span of 15 bases. The CDR3 totals 13 residues.

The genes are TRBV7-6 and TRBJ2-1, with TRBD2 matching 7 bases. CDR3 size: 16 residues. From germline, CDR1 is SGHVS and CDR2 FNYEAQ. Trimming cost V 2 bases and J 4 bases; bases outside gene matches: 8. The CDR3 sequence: CASSLYGGGSYNEQFF. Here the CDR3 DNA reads TGTGCCAGCAGCTTATATGGCGGGGGATCTTACAATGAGCAGTTCTTC.

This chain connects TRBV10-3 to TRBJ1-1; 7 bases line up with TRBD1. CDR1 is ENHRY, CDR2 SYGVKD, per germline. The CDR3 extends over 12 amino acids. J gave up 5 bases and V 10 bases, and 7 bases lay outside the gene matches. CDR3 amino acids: CATNRGGTEAFF. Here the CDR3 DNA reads TGTGCCACCAACAGGGGTGGAACTGAAGCTTTCTTT.

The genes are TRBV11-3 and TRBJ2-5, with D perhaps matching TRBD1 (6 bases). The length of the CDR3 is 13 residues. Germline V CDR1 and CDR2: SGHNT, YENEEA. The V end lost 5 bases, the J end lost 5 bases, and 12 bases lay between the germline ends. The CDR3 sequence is CASSQGGGETQYF. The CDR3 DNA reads TGTGCCAGCAGCCAAGGGGGTGGGGAGACCCAGTACTTC.

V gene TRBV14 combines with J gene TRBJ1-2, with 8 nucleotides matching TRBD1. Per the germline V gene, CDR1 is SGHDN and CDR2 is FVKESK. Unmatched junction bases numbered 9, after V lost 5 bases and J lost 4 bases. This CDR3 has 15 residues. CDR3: CASSSRGPLRYGYTF. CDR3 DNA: TGTGCCAGCAGCTCCAGGGGGCCCCTTCGCTATGGCTACACCTTC.

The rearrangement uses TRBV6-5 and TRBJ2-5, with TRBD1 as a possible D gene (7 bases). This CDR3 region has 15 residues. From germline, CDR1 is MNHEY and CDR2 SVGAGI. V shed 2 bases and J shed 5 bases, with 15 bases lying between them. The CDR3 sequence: CASSYPAQGRETQYF. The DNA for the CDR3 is TGTGCCAGCAGTTACCCCGCACAGGGGAGGGAGACCCAGTACTTC.

CDR3 sequence reads: CASSQLTGQGGPGELFF. In DNA, the CDR3 is TGTGCCAGCAGCCAACTCACGGGACAGGGCGGGCCCGGGGAGCTGTTTTTT. The V gene is TRBV11-2, the J gene TRBJ2-2; 9 bases match TRBD1. Germline CDR1 SGHAT, CDR2 FQNNGV. The CDR3 spans 17 residues. V was clipped by 5 bases and J by 6 bases; unmatched bases: 13. The variable domain in full, with the rest retrieved from reference TRBV11-2 and TRBJ2-2, is EAGVAQSPRYKIIEKRQSVAFWCNPISGHATLYWYQQILGQGPKLLIQFQNNGVVDDSQLPKDRFSAERLKGVDSTLKIQPAKLEDSAVYLCASSQLTGQGGPGELFFGEGSRLTVL.

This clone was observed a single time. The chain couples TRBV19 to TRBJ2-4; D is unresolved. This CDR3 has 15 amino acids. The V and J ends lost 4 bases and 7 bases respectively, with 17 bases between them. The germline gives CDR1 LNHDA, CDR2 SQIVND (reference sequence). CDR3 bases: TGTGCCAGTAGTAGCCCACTCCTTATTTGGAACATTCAGTACTTC. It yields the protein CASSSPLLIWNIQYF.